This T cell receptor beta chain was observed in a study of blood T cells in healthy people across ages. Overall study: The capture of about one barcoded beta molecule per two T cells was achieved by template switching.

This clonotype was found a few times. The antigen is unknown. Alongside a J-beta primer mix, a sample-barcoded 5' primer served in a second PCR lasting about 7 to 12 cycles. TCRdb re-called the 5' RACE reads through MiXCR, storing one row per CDR3 protein. The sample lists 450,000 to 700,000 distinct CDR3 sequences; about 25% were seen once. Study-wide results and limits: Naive CD4+ cell counts and diversity both ran higher in long-lived than in aged donors.

Germline V gives CDR1 SGHDT, CDR2 YYEEEE. V was shortened by 4 bases and J by 5 bases, with 9 bases between the two germline ends. CDR3 length: 12 amino acids. The chain is built from TRBV5-6 and TRBJ1-2; D perhaps matches TRBD1 (5 bases). The receptor was isolated from a woman aged 70-85 years in good health. Specimen: blood. CDR3 sequence: CASSLTAYGYTF. The DNA of the CDR3 is TGTGCCAGCAGCCTGACAGCTTATGGCTACACCTTC.